Following are 17 T cell receptor beta chains from one sample sequenced in a study of cytomegalovirus exposure and HLA in healthy donors. The primer mix had 60 Vbeta and 13 Jbeta primers. The method was immunoSEQ multiplex PCR; TCRdb's version includes in-frame clones alone and lacks a portion of them. In the table there are 250,000 or so clones, about 80% of which are singletons. Source material: PBMCs. The source of these receptors is a woman in her sixties in good health and CMV-seropositive.

The rearrangement links TRBV19 to TRBJ2-2; D is unclear. V lost 3 bases and J 0 bases, leaving 8 bases between the germline ends. The length of the CDR3 is 15 residues. Germline-derived CDR1 and CDR2 are LNHDA and SQIVND (reference sequence). CDR3 protein: CASSILHPNTGELFF. CDR3 nucleotide sequence: TGTGCCAGTAGTATTTTACACCCGAACACCGGGGAGCTGTTTTTT.

The rearrangement links TRBV5-1 to TRBJ1-1; D call uncertain. The V end was cut by 7 bases, the J end by 2 bases, with 12 bases between. The CDR3 runs 13 residues. Germline V gene sequence: CDR1 SGHRS, CDR2 YFSETQ. The CDR3 here is CASGLQYNTEAFF. In DNA form, the CDR3 reads TGCGCCAGCGGCCTCCAGTACAACACTGAAGCTTTCTTT.

This sequence joins TRBV2 and TRBJ2-7, with D unresolved. Germline CDR1 is SNHLY and CDR2 is FYNNEI. CDR3 length equals 13 residues. Trimming left V 7 bases short and J 2 bases short, with 12 bases between. The CDR3 region is CASIGSVPYEQYF. DNA for the CDR3: TGTGCCAGCATCGGTTCGGTCCCCTACGAGCAGTACTTC. Supplemented by reference TRBV2 and TRBJ2-7, the full variable domain reads EPEVTQTPSHQVTQMGQEVILRCVPISNHLYFYWYRQILGQKVEFLVSFYNNEISEKSEIFDDQFSVERPDGSNFTLKIRSTKLEDSAMYFCASIGSVPYEQYFGPGTRLTVT.

The rearrangement joins TRBV2 to TRBJ2-1; 7 nucleotides align to TRBD1. V gave up 2 bases and J gave up 6 bases; unmatched junction bases: 4. This CDR3 comprises 14 residues. Germline V gives CDR1 SNHLY, CDR2 FYNNEI. The CDR3 bases are TGTGCCAGCAGTGAACTTCCAGGGGGCAATGAGCAGTTCTTC. This gives the protein CASSELPGGNEQFF.

J is TRBJ1-1 and V is TRBV18, with 9 bases matching TRBD1. V shed 3 bases and J 5 bases; nucleotides not matched to a gene: 7. The V gene's germline CDR1 is KGHSH and CDR2 LQKENI. The CDR3 is 15 amino acids. The CDR3 is CASSPGTGIWTEAFF. DNA of the CDR3: TGTGCCAGCTCACCGGGGACAGGGATATGGACTGAAGCTTTCTTT.

The rearrangement joins TRBV7-9 to TRBJ2-2, with D possibly TRBD1 on 6 matching bases. The germline V gene has CDR1 SEHNR and CDR2 FQNEAQ (reference sequence). CDR3 length equals 15 residues. V lost 4 bases and J lost 5, with 14 bases in between. The CDR3 reads CASSSPGTLTGELFF. The CDR3 nucleotides are TGTGCCAGCAGCTCGCCCGGGACACTTACCGGGGAGCTGTTTTTT.

This chain connects TRBV10-3 to TRBJ1-1; 9 bases match TRBD1. The V and J ends lost 3 bases and 10 bases, in that order; junction bases with no gene match: 6. Per the germline V gene, CDR1 is ENHRY and CDR2 is SYGVKD. CDR3 length: 13 residues. CDR3 amino acids: CAISEQGAGGAFF. The CDR3 DNA reads TGTGCCATCAGTGAACAGGGGGCGGGTGGAGCTTTCTTT.

The chain has TRBV5-1 and TRBJ1-4, with D perhaps TRBD1 (5 bases). CDR3 length equals 14 residues. V shed 1 base and J shed 8 bases, with 12 bases lying between them. Germline loops: CDR1 SGHRS, CDR2 YFSETQ. CDR3 region: CASSLKGVEEKLFF. In nucleotides, the CDR3 is TGCGCCAGCAGCTTGAAAGGGGTTGAAGAAAAACTGTTTTTT.

This clone was observed a few times. The chain couples TRBV7-3 to TRBJ2-7; TRBD1 might be the D (6 bases). The CDR3 length is 14 residues. Germline V gives CDR1 SGHTA, CDR2 FQGTGA. V was cut by 5 bases and J by 7 bases, with 18 bases left in between. CDR3 nucleotide sequence: TGTGCCAGCAGCCAAAGCGGACAGCTGGGGGAGCAGTACTTC. Its protein product is CASSQSGQLGEQYF.

The CDR3 DNA is TGTGCCAGCAGCTTAAAGGGGGACAATCAGCCCCAGCATTTT. Protein: CASSLKGDNQPQHF. The chain joins TRBV11-3 to TRBJ1-5, with D possibly matching TRBD1 (6 bases). Germline V gene lookup returns CDR1 SGHNT and CDR2 YENEEA. CDR3 size: 14 residues. V was shortened by 2 bases and J by 3 bases, with 8 bases between the two germline ends.

The chain has TRBV5-4 and TRBJ2-7; unclear D gene. Deletions cut 0 bases from V and 2 bases from J, with 9 bases between. The CDR3 spans 14 residues. From germline, CDR1 is SGHNT and CDR2 YYREEE (reference sequence). CDR3 amino acids: CASSLDLTAYEQYF. The CDR3 DNA follows: TGTGCCAGCAGCTTGGATCTAACAGCCTACGAGCAGTACTTC.

The chain is built from TRBV29-1 and TRBJ2-1, with a possible D match to TRBD2 (5 bases). The CDR3 is 18 residues long. V lost 0 bases and J lost 0, with 18 bases in between. In germline, CDR1 is SQVTM, CDR2 ANQGSEA. CDR3 sequence reads: CSVEDVGRLGSSYNEQFF. As DNA, the CDR3 is TGCAGCGTTGAAGATGTTGGGCGGCTGGGGAGCTCCTACAATGAGCAGTTCTTC.

This clone was observed a few times. This sequence joins TRBV6-6 and TRBJ2-7; TRBD2 matches 8 bases. This CDR3 is built from 15 residues. With V trimmed by 5 bases and J by 6 bases, 12 bases remained unmatched. Germline V gene sequence: CDR1 MNHNY, CDR2 SVGAGI (reference sequence). The CDR3 coding sequence is TGTGCCAGCAGTCCCCCCGGGACTAGAGGTTCCGAGCAGTACTTC. Residues: CASSPPGTRGSEQYF.

The chain recombines TRBV27 with TRBJ2-7, with 9 positions matching TRBD1. Germline V gene sequence: CDR1 MNHEY, CDR2 SMNVEV (reference sequence). The CDR3 spans 15 residues. The V gene end was trimmed by 6 bases and the J gene end by 2 bases; junction bases not matched to a gene: 8. The CDR3 sequence: CASSSVRTGAYEQYF. Written as DNA, the CDR3 is TGTGCCAGCAGCAGCGTGCGGACAGGGGCCTACGAGCAGTACTTC.

This clone appeared a few times. The chain recombines TRBV6-1 with TRBJ1-1; TRBD1 might be the D (5 bases). The germline V gene has CDR1 MNHNS and CDR2 SASEGT. Trimming pared 1 base from V and 10 bases from J, leaving 16 bases between. This CDR3 is 14 amino acids long. CDR3 in amino acids: CASSEEWGDMGAFF. Here the CDR3 DNA reads TGTGCCAGCAGTGAAGAGTGGGGGGATATGGGAGCTTTCTTT.

The J gene is TRBJ2-5, the V gene TRBV18; TRBD1 might be the D (6 bases). The closer fit of TRBJ2-7 to the DNA end suggests the J call may be wrong. The CDR3 is made up of 12 amino acids. Germline CDR1 reads KGHSH; CDR2 reads LQKENI. In DNA, the CDR3 is TGTGCCAGCTCCCGAGGGGGTTACGAGCAGTACTTC. Translated, it gives CASSRGGYEQYF.

The gene calls are TRBV5-4 and TRBJ2-3, with 11 positions matching TRBD2. Germline lookup yields CDR1 SGHNT and CDR2 YYREEE (reference sequence). Trimming cost V 0 bases and J 4 bases; bases outside gene matches: 4. This CDR3 spans 16 amino acids. CDR3 nucleotide sequence: TGTGCCAGCAGCTTGGGGGGGACTAGCGGCTCAGATACGCAGTATTTT. This codes for CASSLGGTSGSDTQYF.